These 25 T cell receptor beta chains came from one sample sequenced in a study of CD8 T cells in Susac syndrome. Reverse transcription of about 0.5 to 1 ug RNA was performed with random hexamers. MiXCR, applied by TCRdb to the immunoSEQ multiplex PCR reads, yields one record per CDR3 protein. There are around 170,000 distinct CDR3 sequences in the sample; around 95% occur only once, and approximately 0.1% lies in the top ten. The sample consisted of CD4+ T cells from PBMCs. The receptors shown here come from a human donor with Susac syndrome.

The CDR3 region is CASSLDPGRSNQPQHF. The CDR3 DNA sequence: TGTGCCAGCAGCTTGGACCCGGGACGGAGCAATCAGCCCCAGCATTTT. The chain is built from TRBV5-4 and TRBJ1-5; tentative D call: TRBD1 (5 bases). Germline assignment: CDR1 SGHNT and CDR2 YYREEE (reference sequence). This CDR3 is 16 amino acids long. V was trimmed by 0 bases and J by 1 base, leaving 11 bases between them.

This chain links TRBV6-1 with TRBJ1-6; D is unclear. Looked up from germline, CDR1 is MNHNS and CDR2 is SASEGT. The ends were cut back, 5 bases at V and 8 bases at J, with 22 bases in the middle. The CDR3 covers 17 residues. Here the CDR3 reads CASSLPLRTGKHSPLHF. The CDR3 DNA reads as TGTGCCAGCAGTCTTCCTTTAAGGACGGGGAAACATTCACCCCTCCACTTT.

This chain connects TRBV12-3 or TRBV12-4 to TRBJ2-7; D unresolved. V lost 1 base and J lost 5, with 18 bases in between. The CDR3 loop spans 16 amino acids. CDR3 in DNA: TGTGCCAGCAGTTTAGAATCAGTCCCTGGGCTAAACGAGCAGTACTTC. Protein sequence: CASSLESVPGLNEQYF.

The chain has TRBV4-1 and TRBJ2-1; 8 nucleotides line up with TRBD1. This CDR3 comprises 13 residues. V gave up 4 bases and J gave up 10 bases; unmatched junction bases: 6. Germline V gene sequence: CDR1 MGHRA, CDR2 YSYEKL. Here the CDR3 reads CASSPRGQAEQFF. DNA of the CDR3: TGCGCCAGCAGCCCACGGGGACAGGCCGAGCAGTTCTTC.

The chain employs TRBV7-9 and TRBJ2-1, with 10 bases that match TRBD2. J was trimmed by 2 bases and V by 5 bases; bases with no gene match: 15. The germline V gene has CDR1 SEHNR and CDR2 FQNEAQ (reference sequence). The CDR3 is made up of 19 amino acids. The CDR3 spells CASSPAPRALAGAYNEQFF. CDR3 sequence (DNA): TGTGCCAGCAGCCCGGCCCCCAGGGCCCTAGCGGGGGCCTACAATGAGCAGTTCTTC.

V is TRBV4-3 and J is TRBJ2-3; the match to TRBD2 covers 8 bases. The CDR3 length is 15 residues. The germline gives CDR1 LGHNA, CDR2 YSLEER. The junction had 4 bases not matched to a gene; V was cut back by 4 bases and J by 1 base. The chain's CDR3 is CASSPAGGRTDTQYF. The DNA for the CDR3 is TGCGCCAGCAGCCCCGCGGGAGGTCGCACAGATACGCAGTATTTT.

The chain carries TRBV27 and TRBJ1-6; 8 nucleotides match TRBD1. Losses at the gene ends were 5 bases for V and 6 bases for J; bases not matched to a gene: 12. The CDR3 spans 17 residues. Per the germline V gene, CDR1 is MNHEY and CDR2 is SMNVEV (reference sequence). Written as DNA, the CDR3 is TGTGCCAGCAGTCCCCCGCCGATGACAGGGGTTAATTCACCCCTCCACTTT. Amino acid sequence: CASSPPPMTGVNSPLHF.

The rearrangement links TRBV6-2 or TRBV6-3 to TRBJ2-5, with 8 bases identical to TRBD1. Germline values: CDR1 MNHEY, CDR2 SVGEGT. V was pared by 5 bases and J by 2 bases, with 1 base of the junction left unmatched. The CDR3 spans 13 residues. CDR3 nucleotide sequence: TGTGCCAGCAGTCACAGGGGGCAAGAGACCCAGTACTTC. Translating gives CASSHRGQETQYF.

The V and J genes are TRBV20-1 and TRBJ1-2; D possibly corresponds to TRBD1 (5 bases). Germline V lookup: CDR1 DFQATT, CDR2 SNEGSKA (reference sequence). The V end was cut by 1 base, the J end by 6 bases, with 15 bases between. The CDR3 loop spans 14 amino acids. The CDR3 DNA reads as TGCAGTGCTAGAGCCCGAGCGGGGGGTCATGGCTACACCTTC. This encodes CSARARAGGHGYTF.

The V gene is TRBV9, the J gene TRBJ1-1, with unresolved D. This CDR3 is 14 amino acids long. The V end was cut by 4 bases, the J end by 1 base, with 11 bases between. CDR1 SGDLS and CDR2 YYNGEE come from the germline V gene. Here the CDR3 reads CASSLRTENTEAFF. As DNA, the CDR3 is TGTGCCAGCAGCTTGCGGACGGAGAACACTGAAGCTTTCTTT.

The V call is TRBV27, the J call TRBJ2-1; D is possibly TRBD2 (6 bases). CDR3 size: 15 residues. The V gene's germline CDR1 is MNHEY and CDR2 SMNVEV (reference sequence). V lost 2 bases, J lost 1 base, and 9 bases lay in between. CDR3 DNA sequence: TGTGCCAGCAGTTTAAGGCGGGGTTCCTACAATGAGCAGTTCTTC. Protein: CASSLRRGSYNEQFF.

The V call is TRBV5-4, the J call TRBJ2-7; possible D gene TRBD2, 6 bases. Trimming shortened V by 4 bases and J by 5 bases, and 16 bases separated the two germline ends. CDR1 and CDR2 (germline): SGHNT, YYREEE (reference sequence). The CDR3 has 14 amino acids. The CDR3 spells CASSTEGQPDEQYF. The CDR3 nucleotides are TGTGCCAGCAGCACGGAGGGCCAACCGGACGAGCAGTACTTC.

CDR3 residues: CASSYDRTNYGYTF. In nucleotides, the CDR3 is TGTGCCAGCAGTTACGATCGGACTAACTATGGCTACACCTTC. The chain employs TRBV6-5 and TRBJ1-2, with no clear D. This CDR3 contains 14 residues. The germline V gene has CDR1 MNHEY and CDR2 SVGAGI. The V and J ends lost 2 bases and 0 bases respectively, with 7 bases between them.

The genes are TRBV9 and TRBJ2-3; TRBD2 aligns across 8 bases. The CDR3 is 15 residues long. Germline values: CDR1 SGDLS, CDR2 YYNGEE. Germline trimming cut 0 bases from V and 2 bases from J; bases unmatched to any gene: 2. For the CDR3, the DNA is TGTGCCAGCAGCGTAGGAGCGGGGGTCACAGATACGCAGTATTTT. This codes for CASSVGAGVTDTQYF.

This chain links TRBV19 with TRBJ2-1, with 11 bases fitting TRBD2. The germline CDR1 and CDR2 sequences are LNHDA and SQIVND (reference sequence). This CDR3 is 16 amino acids long. Trimming at V came to 1 base and at J to 7 bases, leaving 6 bases not matched to a gene. This CDR3 is CASSIAASGGLNEQFF. The DNA of the CDR3 is TGTGCCAGTAGTATAGCGGCTAGCGGGGGGCTGAATGAGCAGTTCTTC.

The rearrangement links TRBV28 to TRBJ2-3, with 8 bases aligning to TRBD1. The V and J ends lost 5 bases and 2 bases, in that order; junction bases with no gene match: 9. The CDR3 totals 16 residues. The germline CDR1 and CDR2 sequences are MDHEN and SYDVKM. CDR3 bases: TGTGCCAGCAGTCAAAGACAGGGGTCAGTCACAGATACGCAGTATTTT. Its translation: CASSQRQGSVTDTQYF.

This chain uses TRBV3-1 with TRBJ2-7; D possibly uses TRBD1 or TRBD2 (5 bases each). The germline CDR1 and CDR2 sequences are LGHDT and YNNKEL (reference sequence). This CDR3 is built from 18 residues. V was cut by 0 bases and J by 5 bases, with 23 bases left in between. The CDR3 nucleotides read TGTGCCAGCAGCCAAGATCATCCAGGTGGGACCTTAGGGAACGAGCAGTACTTC. Translation gives CASSQDHPGGTLGNEQYF.

CDR3 in amino acids: CSVGQQTYEQYF. The CDR3 coding sequence is TGCAGCGTTGGACAGCAGACCTACGAGCAGTACTTC. V usage is TRBV29-1 and J usage is TRBJ2-7; tentative D call: TRBD1 (5 bases). Per germline, CDR1 SQVTM and CDR2 ANQGSEA. V lost 4 bases to trimming and J lost 2 bases, with 9 bases between them. The CDR3 runs to 12 residues.

This clonotype was recorded only once. J is TRBJ2-7 and V is TRBV7-2; no definite D call. V was shortened by 7 bases and J by 7 bases, with 14 bases between the two germline ends. This CDR3 is 12 amino acids long. The germline CDR1 and CDR2 sequences are SGHTA and FQGNSA. The CDR3 region has the DNA TGTGCCAGCAAGGGAAGTTTCGGAGAGCAGTACTTC. Its translation: CASKGSFGEQYF.

V and J are TRBV29-1 and TRBJ2-7; 7 nucleotides match TRBD1. Germline V gives CDR1 SQVTM, CDR2 ANQGSEA. V was clipped by 5 bases and J by 0 bases; unmatched bases: 7. This CDR3 spans 14 amino acids. Written as DNA, the CDR3 is TGCAGCGTTTCCGGGACAGCGTACTCCTACGAGCAGTACTTC. This gives the protein CSVSGTAYSYEQYF.

This rearrangement joins TRBV7-9 to TRBJ2-7; TRBD1 is a possible D gene (5 bases). The V gene's germline CDR1 is SEHNR and CDR2 FQNEAQ (reference sequence). This CDR3 spans 14 amino acids. Trimming cost V 5 bases and J 2 bases, with 13 bases left between them. The CDR3, as DNA: TGTGCCAGCAGCCCGATAACAGGAGCCTACGAGCAGTACTTC. This gives the protein CASSPITGAYEQYF. Drawing the rest from reference TRBV7-9 and TRBJ2-7, the complete variable domain is DTGVSQNPRHKITKRGQNVTFRCDPISEHNRLYWYRQTLGQGPEFLTYFQNEAQLEKSRLLSDRFSAERPKGSFSTLEIQRTEQGDSAMYLCASSPITGAYEQYFGPGTRLTVT.

The rearrangement uses TRBV14 and TRBJ1-2; D is unclear. V was clipped by 4 bases and J by 4 bases, with 22 bases between them. The germline V gene has CDR1 SGHDN and CDR2 FVKESK. This CDR3 has 17 residues. The CDR3 coding sequence is TGTGCCAGCAGCCTATCTCCGACATCAGCGCTCGGCTATGGCTACACCTTC. It codes for CASSLSPTSALGYGYTF.

The genes are TRBV20-1 and TRBJ2-7; tentatively, D is TRBD1 (5 bases). Germline assignment: CDR1 DFQATT and CDR2 SNEGSKA (reference sequence). The CDR3 runs 12 residues. V was clipped by 1 base and J by 2 bases, with 6 bases between them. This CDR3 is CSARGRAYEQYF. DNA of the CDR3: TGCAGTGCTAGAGGCAGGGCCTACGAGCAGTACTTC.

The CDR3 sequence: CARLRLAGASRYEQYF. As DNA, the CDR3 is TGTGCCCGCCTAAGACTAGCGGGTGCTAGCAGGTACGAGCAGTACTTC. V gene TRBV25-1 combines with J gene TRBJ2-7; 10 nucleotides agree with TRBD2. CDR1 is MGHDK and CDR2 is SYGVNS in the germline V gene. The CDR3 contains 16 residues. V dropped 11 bases and J dropped 4; count of bases not matched to a gene: 17.

The V gene is TRBV6-2 or TRBV6-3, the J gene TRBJ2-3, with TRBD1 as a possible D gene (6 bases). CDR1 is MNHEY, CDR2 SVGEGT, per germline. CDR3 length: 16 amino acids. The ends were cut back, 5 bases at V and 0 bases at J, with 15 bases in the middle. Here the CDR3 DNA reads TGTGCCAGCAGTCGCACTCGGACAGTTAGCACAGATACGCAGTATTTT. This codes for CASSRTRTVSTDTQYF.